A selection of T cell receptor beta chains follows, all from one sample in a study of cytomegalovirus exposure and HLA in healthy donors. Measured with immunoSEQ multiplex PCR; TCRdb has only the in-frame clones, and not every one. This table has about 190,000 clones, 87% appearing once. Material for sequencing was PBMCs. Receptor source: a man aged 25-40 years in good health and CMV-seronegative. Each CDR3 is given with its conserved first and last residue. D genes are given only for firm matches. Where a row states a size, it is once, few, many or the class of an expanded clone; other rows omit it.

d_gene,j_gene,abundance,v_gene,CDR3nt,CDR3aa
TRBD1,TRBJ1-2,few,TRBV5-1,TGCGCCAGCAGCTTGGACAGGGGATATGGCTACACCTTC,CASSLDRGYGYTF
TRBD1,TRBJ2-2,.,TRBV2,TGTGCCAGCAGTCAATGGACAGGGGGCGATACCGGGGAGCTGTTTTTT,CASSQWTGGDTGELFF
TRBD1,TRBJ1-3,.,TRBV25-1,TGTGCCAGCAGTGCGCGACAGGGTGTCTCTGGAAACACCATATATTTT,CASSARQGVSGNTIYF
TRBD2,TRBJ2-3,.,TRBV5-1,TGCGCCAGCAGCCCGACTGGCGGGAGGAACACAGATACGCAGTATTTT,CASSPTGGRNTDTQYF
TRBD1,TRBJ2-7,.,TRBV28,TGTGCCAGCAGCGGGACAGGGGCGAGTTACGAGCAGTACTTC,CASSGTGASYEQYF
.,TRBJ2-7,.,TRBV6-6,TGTGCCAGCAGTTACGGGCCCCGGGAGCAGTACTTC,CASSYGPREQYF
.,TRBJ2-7,.,TRBV5-8,TGTGCCAGCAGCGGCAAAGACAGCATGGGAGGGCAGTACTTC,CASSGKDSMGGQYF
.,TRBJ1-2,.,TRBV4-1,TGCGCCAGCAGCCAAGATCGCGGACTAAACTATGGCTACACCTTC,CASSQDRGLNYGYTF
.,TRBJ1-5,.,TRBV7-2,TGTGCCAGCACCATATGGGGAGGCAATCAGCCCCAGCATTTT,CASTIWGGNQPQHF
.,TRBJ1-2,.,TRBV6-6,TGTGCCAGCAGTTACCGGCTTCCGGAGGGCTACACCTTC,CASSYRLPEGYTF
.,TRBJ2-6,.,TRBV11-1,TGTGCCAGCAGCTTCTCCTCCGGGGCCAACGTCCTGACTTTC,CASSFSSGANVLTF
.,TRBJ2-2,.,TRBV28,TGTGCCAGCAGTTACATCATTACCGGGGAGCTGTTTTTT,CASSYIITGELFF
TRBD2,TRBJ2-1,.,TRBV4-1,TGCGCCAGCAGCCAACCCCTAGCGGGGGCCTACAATGAGCAGTTCTTC,CASSQPLAGAYNEQFF
.,TRBJ1-2,.,TRBV15,TGTGCCACCAGCGGGGGCGCGGGCTACACCTTC,CATSGGAGYTF
.,TRBJ1-1,.,TRBV7-8,TGTGCCAGCAGCTTAGGGAACCTTAGGGGGACTGAAGCTTTCTTT,CASSLGNLRGTEAFF
TRBD1,TRBJ1-6,once,TRBV6-5,TGTGCCAGCAGTTACTCGGACAGGTCAAATTCACCCCTCCACTTT,CASSYSDRSNSPLHF
.,TRBJ2-7,.,TRBV10-3,TGTGCCATTGGGGGGGGGCCCAACGAGCAGTACTTC,CAIGGGPNEQYF
TRBD1,TRBJ1-2,.,TRBV7-9,TGTGCCAGCAGCCCATGGACAGGGAAAAATGGCTACACCTTC,CASSPWTGKNGYTF
.,TRBJ1-1,few,TRBV6-5,TGTGCCAGCAGAGCAACACATCAGGTGAACACTGAAGCTTTCTTT,CASRATHQVNTEAFF
TRBD1,TRBJ2-7,.,TRBV19,TGTGCCAGTTGTAGGAGGACAGGGGAGTACGAGCAGTACTTC,CASCRRTGEYEQYF
TRBD2,TRBJ2-3,.,TRBV5-1,TGCGCCAGCAGCCCGCGGCAGCCTCAGCCGGCGGGGGGGGATACGCAGTATTTT,CASSPRQPQPAGGDTQYF
TRBD1,TRBJ1-2,.,TRBV5-8,TGTGCCAGCAGGAATCCGGGACAGACTAACTATGGCTACACCTTC,CASRNPGQTNYGYTF
.,TRBJ1-2,once,TRBV29-1,TGCAGCGTTGAAGGGACAGCCCAGGGCTACACCTTC,CSVEGTAQGYTF
.,TRBJ2-7,.,TRBV4-1,TGCGCCAGCAGCCAAGCGGGCGGAGGGAGAACTTACGAGCAGTACTTC,CASSQAGGGRTYEQYF
TRBD1,TRBJ2-5,.,TRBV5-1,TGCGCCAGCAGCCCTAGCGAGGGACAGGGGGCTGAGACCCAGTACTTC,CASSPSEGQGAETQYF
.,TRBJ2-6,.,TRBV12-1,TGTGCCAGCAGCTCTAGAGACAGTTCCAACGTCCTGACTTTC,CASSSRDSSNVLTF
.,TRBJ1-5,.,TRBV6-1,TGTGCCAGCAGTTCGGGGTGGCGTCAGCCCCAGCATTTT,CASSSGWRQPQHF
TRBD1,TRBJ1-1,few,TRBV28,TGTGCCAGCAGTCTAGGACAGGGGAACACTGAAGCTTTCTTT,CASSLGQGNTEAFF
TRBD1,TRBJ2-6,.,TRBV6-5,TGTGCCAGCAGTTACTCGACAGGGGGGGCCAACGTCCTGACTTTC,CASSYSTGGANVLTF
.,TRBJ2-3,.,TRBV25-1,TGTGCCAGCAGTGAATTAGGTGGCGGGGATACGCAGTATTTT,CASSELGGGDTQYF
.,TRBJ2-1,.,TRBV15,TGTGCCACCAGCCGTCCCGACGACAGCGACGGCACGCGGTTCTTC,CATSRPDDSDGTRFF
.,TRBJ2-2,once,TRBV7-9,TGTGCCAGCCTCTCTATACGGGGGGAGCTGTTTTTT,CASLSIRGELFF
TRBD2,TRBJ2-7,.,TRBV27,TGTGCCAGCAGTAATCAAGCGGGAGGATACTACGAGCAGTACTTC,CASSNQAGGYYEQYF
.,TRBJ2-5,.,TRBV4-1,TGCGCCAGCAGCCAAGAAAGCCTAGTGCCGGAGACCCAGTACTTC,CASSQESLVPETQYF
.,TRBJ2-3,once,TRBV10-3,TGTGCCACCTCGTCAGGGATTAGCACAGATACGCAGTATTTT,CATSSGISTDTQYF
.,TRBJ1-2,.,TRBV2,TGTGCCAGCAGTGAGGGGACACAGCTAATCTATGGCTACACCTTC,CASSEGTQLIYGYTF
TRBD1,TRBJ2-7,.,TRBV4-3,TGCGCCAGCAGCCTGCGACAGGGAAGGGAGCAGTACTTC,CASSLRQGREQYF
.,TRBJ2-2,.,TRBV2,TGTGCCAGCAGTGGGGACACCCAGACCGGGGAGCTGTTTTTT,CASSGDTQTGELFF
.,TRBJ2-2,.,TRBV18,TGTGCCAGCTCACACGCCGGGGAGATGGTCGGGGAGCTGTTTTTT,CASSHAGEMVGELFF
.,TRBJ1-5,.,TRBV7-9,TGTGCCAGCAGCCCGACGACAGACGCTCAGCCCCAGCATTTT,CASSPTTDAQPQHF
.,TRBJ1-5,few,TRBV2,TGTGCCAGCAATCTCGGCCAGGGACTCAATCAGCCCCAGCATTTT,CASNLGQGLNQPQHF
.,TRBJ2-4,.,TRBV28,TGTGCCATCACGAATACTCGTCAAAACATTCAGTACTTC,CAITNTRQNIQYF
.,TRBJ2-3,.,TRBV28,TGTGCCAGCAGTCCGCTCCTAAGCACAGATACGCAATATTTT,CASSPLLSTDTQYF
TRBD1,TRBJ2-7,.,TRBV6-5,TGTGCCAGCAGTTACTCGACAGGGGCGCAGTTCGAGCAGTACTTC,CASSYSTGAQFEQYF
.,TRBJ2-2,.,TRBV6-5,TGTGCCAGCAGTTACTCGATCGAACGCGGCACCGGGGAGCTGTTTTTT,CASSYSIERGTGELFF